The 12 T cell receptor beta chains reported below all come from one sample, sequenced in a study of response to subunit inactivated influenza vaccine. TCRdb reprocessed the RT-PCR reads via MiXCR and lists one record per CDR3 protein. Of about 540,000 distinct CDR3 sequences listed, around 15% are singletons. This specimen was PBMCs from blood, taken about 13 days after vaccination. These receptors came from a man between 45 and 60 years old who received an inactivated influenza vaccine.

The J gene is TRBJ2-7, the V gene TRBV3-1; no clear D gene. Trimming removed 2 bases at V and 6 bases at J, with 14 bases between. CDR3 length: 14 amino acids. Germline V gives CDR1 LGHDT, CDR2 YNNKEL (reference sequence). DNA for the CDR3: TGTGCCAGCAGCCAAACTCTCACGGCGTCCGAGCAGTACTTC. Its protein is CASSQTLTASEQYF.

The V and J genes are TRBV20-1 and TRBJ2-7; 7 bases align to TRBD2. The CDR3 spans 13 residues. CDR1 and CDR2 from the germline V gene are DFQATT and SNEGSKA (reference sequence). Trimming at V came to 7 bases and at J to 0 bases, leaving 6 bases not matched to a gene. DNA for the CDR3: TGCAGTGTGTATAGCGGGCTCTCCTACGAGCAGTACTTC. Residues: CSVYSGLSYEQYF.

Of note for this clonotype: Possible read error: a much larger clone is one base away. This sequence joins TRBV20-1 and TRBJ2-3; D is undetermined. V lost 3 bases, J lost 5 bases, and 9 bases lay in between. The CDR3 is made up of 12 amino acids. Per germline, CDR1 DFQATT and CDR2 SNEGSKA (reference sequence). The CDR3 here is CSARPSKDTQYF. The DNA of the CDR3 is TGCAGTGCTAGGCCTTCTAAAGATACGCAGTATTTT.

J is TRBJ2-7 and V is TRBV7-2; 13 bases line up with TRBD2. The CDR3 spans 15 residues. Germline V CDR1 and CDR2: SGHTA, FQGNSA. V dropped 5 bases and J dropped 1; count of bases not matched to a gene: 2. The CDR3 protein is CASSKTSGGSYEQYF. In DNA form, the CDR3 reads TGTGCCAGCAGCAAGACTAGCGGGGGGTCCTACGAGCAGTACTTC.

This clonotype was recorded a few times. V and J are TRBV12-3 or TRBV12-4 and TRBJ2-5; D is perhaps TRBD1 (6 bases). V lost 3 bases, J lost 2 bases, and 10 bases lay in between. This CDR3 is 14 amino acids long. The CDR3 DNA reads as TGTGCCAGCAGTTTTACGAGGGGGCAAGAGACCCAGTACTTC. It codes for CASSFTRGQETQYF.

This clonotype was detected a few times. J is TRBJ2-3 and V is TRBV10-3, with TRBD1 matching over 12 bases. V shed 6 bases and J 5 bases; nucleotides not matched to a gene: 3. The germline V gene has CDR1 ENHRY and CDR2 SYGVKD. The CDR3 contains 14 residues. CDR3 DNA: TGTGCCATCAGGGGACAGGGGGCCGGAGATACGCAGTATTTT. Translated: CAIRGQGAGDTQYF.

The chain uses TRBV19 and TRBJ2-2; D call uncertain. Germline values: CDR1 LNHDA, CDR2 SQIVND (reference sequence). This CDR3 contains 11 residues. V was cut by 2 bases and J by 7 bases, with 2 bases left in between. The CDR3 protein is CASSINGELFF. CDR3 DNA: TGTGCCAGTAGTATAAACGGGGAGCTGTTTTTT.

The chain uses TRBV20-1 and TRBJ2-7; 7 bases agree with TRBD1. CDR3 size: 15 residues. The V gene end was trimmed by 0 bases and the J gene end by 7 bases; junction bases not matched to a gene: 12. CDR1 and CDR2 (germline): DFQATT, SNEGSKA (reference sequence). CDR3 nucleotides: TGCAGTGCTAGAGATCGGGACAGTGGGCTTTGGGAGCAGTACTTC. This translates into CSARDRDSGLWEQYF.

This clonotype was detected ten times or more. The chain carries TRBV7-9 and TRBJ2-1; D is undetermined. CDR1 and CDR2 (germline): SEHNR, FQNEAQ (reference sequence). This CDR3 is built from 12 residues. The V gene lost 2 bases and the J gene lost 8 bases, with 7 bases spanning the gap. CDR3 bases: TGTGCCAGCAGCTTATATCGTGATGAGCAGTTCTTC. Protein sequence: CASSLYRDEQFF.

This clonotype was seen only a few times. The rearrangement links TRBV20-1 to TRBJ1-1; D is undetermined. Trimming cost V 3 bases and J 11 bases, with 19 bases left between them. In germline, CDR1 is DFQATT, CDR2 SNEGSKA (reference sequence). CDR3 length: 13 residues. Here the CDR3 reads CSASGEDVPWAFF. The CDR3 DNA is TGCAGTGCTAGTGGGGAGGATGTACCGTGGGCTTTCTTT.

The CDR3 reads CASSLPAGSSEKLFF. The DNA for the CDR3 is TGTGCCAGCAGCTTACCGGCAGGGAGTAGTGAAAAACTGTTTTTT. The chain couples TRBV7-9 to TRBJ1-4; maybe TRBD1 (5 bases). The CDR3 covers 15 residues. Germline V lookup: CDR1 SEHNR, CDR2 FQNEAQ (reference sequence). V lost 2 bases and J lost 7, with 14 bases in between.

V and J are TRBV10-3 and TRBJ2-4; TRBD1 or TRBD2 may be the D gene (6 bases each). V lost 3 bases to trimming and J lost 3 bases, with 9 bases between them. The CDR3 is 14 amino acids. The germline V gene has CDR1 ENHRY and CDR2 SYGVKD. The CDR3 coding sequence is TGTGCCATCAGTGAACAGGGAGGCAAAAACATTCAGTACTTC. This codes for CAISEQGGKNIQYF.